The rows below give T cell receptor beta chains drawn from one sample of a study of cytomegalovirus exposure and HLA in healthy donors. Here immunoSEQ multiplex PCR was the method, and the copy in TCRdb shows in-frame clones only, minus some. The profile shows fewer than 150,000 clones, 80% of them singletons. The material sequenced was PBMCs. The receptors come from a man aged 40-49 years in good health and CMV-seronegative. Each CDR3 is given without its conserved first and last residue. The D gene is left open where the match is weak.

D: -
length: 10
V: TRBV30
CDR3: AWTSSGNTIY

D: TRBD2
length: 10
V: TRBV30
CDR3: AWTSGSFEQF

D: -
length: 12
V: TRBV9
CDR3: ASSPRGGNTEAF

D: -
length: 12
V: TRBV5-1
CDR3: ASSLAGDLGEQF

D: -
length: 11
V: TRBV5-1
CDR3: ASSFGQGNEAF

D: -
length: 11
V: TRBV7-8
CDR3: ASSLTEGNIQY

D: TRBD2
length: 14
V: TRBV19
CDR3: ASSIFGGGASDTQY

D: TRBD2
length: 13
V: TRBV6-6
CDR3: ASSLTSGGYNEQF

D: TRBD2
length: 14
V: TRBV5-1
CDR3: ASSLVERLAGDAQY

D: -
length: 12
V: TRBV7-2
CDR3: ASTPVGPFTEAF

D: -
length: 12
V: TRBV28
CDR3: ETSAAGRVWPQH

D: TRBD1
length: 16
V: TRBV2
CDR3: ASSGQGVARDHTDTQY

D: -
length: 10
V: TRBV28
CDR3: ASSPSTDTQY

D: -
length: 15
V: TRBV6-1
CDR3: ASSGEPSGTVPYGYT

D: -
length: 10
V: TRBV6-1
CDR3: ATGEWGTEAF

D: TRBD2
length: 13
V: TRBV15
CDR3: ATSRRTSGGYEQY

D: TRBD2
length: 13
V: TRBV11-2
CDR3: ASSFQRGGTDTQY

D: TRBD2
length: 13
V: TRBV7-2
CDR3: ASSLVAGGQETQY

D: TRBD1
length: 12
V: TRBV5-1
CDR3: ASSLATGNDEQY

D: TRBD1
length: 12
V: TRBV7-9
CDR3: ASSRQGAGNTIY

D: TRBD2
length: 15
V: TRBV11-3
CDR3: ASSLESSGGNTGELF

D: -
length: 14
V: TRBV5-8
CDR3: ASSLQGTLGHYGYT

D: TRBD1
length: 15
V: TRBV2
CDR3: ASSDTDGQDVNQPQH

D: TRBD1
length: 10
V: TRBV6-5
CDR3: ASSNRQGSYT

D: -
length: 13
V: TRBV4-1
CDR3: ASSQTATTNEKLF

D: -
length: 11
V: TRBV6-1
CDR3: ASSMGANNEQF

D: TRBD1
length: 14
V: TRBV7-8
CDR3: ASSQQGDPTTYGYT

D: -
length: 12
V: TRBV6-5
CDR3: ASTINGGNQPQH

D: -
length: 14
V: TRBV7-9
CDR3: ASSSSGPTSNQPQH